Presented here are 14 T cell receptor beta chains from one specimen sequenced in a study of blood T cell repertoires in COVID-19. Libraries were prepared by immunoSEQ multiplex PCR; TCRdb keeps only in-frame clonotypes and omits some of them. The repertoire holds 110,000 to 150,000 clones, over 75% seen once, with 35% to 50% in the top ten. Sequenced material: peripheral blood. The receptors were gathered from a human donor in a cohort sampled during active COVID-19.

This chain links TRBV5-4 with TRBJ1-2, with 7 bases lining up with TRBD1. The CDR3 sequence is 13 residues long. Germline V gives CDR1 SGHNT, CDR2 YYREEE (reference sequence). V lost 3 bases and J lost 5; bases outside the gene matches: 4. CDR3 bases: TGTGCCAGCAGCTCGACAGGGCCGTATGGCTACACCTTC. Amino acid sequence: CASSSTGPYGYTF.

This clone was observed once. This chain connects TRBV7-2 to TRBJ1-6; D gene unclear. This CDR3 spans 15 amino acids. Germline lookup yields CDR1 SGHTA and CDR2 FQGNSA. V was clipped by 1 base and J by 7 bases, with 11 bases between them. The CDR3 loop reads CASSLGVGGNSPLHF. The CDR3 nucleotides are TGTGCCAGCAGCTTAGGCGTCGGCGGGAATTCACCCCTCCACTTT.

CDR3 in amino acids: CASSMGGQGSNEQFF. The DNA for the CDR3 is TGTGCCAGTAGTATGGGGGGGCAGGGAAGCAATGAGCAGTTCTTC. The rearrangement joins TRBV19 to TRBJ2-1; maybe TRBD2 (7 bases). The germline V and J ends were trimmed by 3 bases and 6 bases, with 15 bases remaining between them. CDR1 and CDR2 from the germline V gene are LNHDA and SQIVND (reference sequence). CDR3 length equals 15 residues.

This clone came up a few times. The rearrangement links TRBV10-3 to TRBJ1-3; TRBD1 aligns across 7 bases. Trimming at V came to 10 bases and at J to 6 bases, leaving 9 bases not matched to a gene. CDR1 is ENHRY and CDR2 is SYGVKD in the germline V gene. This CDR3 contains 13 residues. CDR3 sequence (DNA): TGTGCCACCAGACTGGGGACAGAAAACACCATATATTTT. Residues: CATRLGTENTIYF.

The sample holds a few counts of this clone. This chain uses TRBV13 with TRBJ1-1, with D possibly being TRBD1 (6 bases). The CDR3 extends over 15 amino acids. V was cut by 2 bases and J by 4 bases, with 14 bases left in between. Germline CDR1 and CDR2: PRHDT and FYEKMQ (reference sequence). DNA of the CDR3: TGTGCCAGCAGCTTACAGGGGATTCTAGGCACTGAAGCTTTCTTT. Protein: CASSLQGILGTEAFF.

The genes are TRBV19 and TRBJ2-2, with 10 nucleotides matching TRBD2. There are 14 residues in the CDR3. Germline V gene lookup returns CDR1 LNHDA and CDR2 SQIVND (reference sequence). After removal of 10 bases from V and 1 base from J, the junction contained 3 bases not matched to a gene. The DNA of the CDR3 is TGTGCCACATTAGCGGGAGGGAACACCGGGGAGCTGTTTTTT. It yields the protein CATLAGGNTGELFF. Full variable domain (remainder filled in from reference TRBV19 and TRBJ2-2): DGGITQSPKYLFRKEGQNVTLSCEQNLNHDAMYWYRQDPGQGLRLIYYSQIVNDFQKGDIAEGYSVSREKKESFPLTVTSAQKNPTAFYLCATLAGGNTGELFFGEGSRLTVL.

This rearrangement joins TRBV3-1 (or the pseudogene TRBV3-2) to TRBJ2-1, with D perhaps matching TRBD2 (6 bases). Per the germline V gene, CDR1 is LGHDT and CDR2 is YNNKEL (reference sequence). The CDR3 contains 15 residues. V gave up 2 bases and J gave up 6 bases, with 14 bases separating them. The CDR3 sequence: CASSQMPSEGNEQFF. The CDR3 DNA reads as TGTGCCAGCAGCCAAATGCCTAGCGAAGGCAATGAGCAGTTCTTC.

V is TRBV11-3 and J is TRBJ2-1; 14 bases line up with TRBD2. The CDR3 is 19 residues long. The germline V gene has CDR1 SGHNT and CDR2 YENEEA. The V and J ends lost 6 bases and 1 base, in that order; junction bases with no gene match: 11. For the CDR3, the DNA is TGTGCCAGCAGAGCTGGGACTAGCGGGAGATCGGGGTCCTACAATGAGCAGTTCTTC. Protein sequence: CASRAGTSGRSGSYNEQFF.

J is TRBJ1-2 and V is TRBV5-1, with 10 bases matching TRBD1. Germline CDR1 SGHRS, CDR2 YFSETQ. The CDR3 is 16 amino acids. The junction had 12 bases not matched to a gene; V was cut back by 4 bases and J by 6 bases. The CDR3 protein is CASSPDRDRGHHGYTF. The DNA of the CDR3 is TGCGCCAGCAGCCCCGACCGGGACAGGGGACATCATGGCTACACCTTC.

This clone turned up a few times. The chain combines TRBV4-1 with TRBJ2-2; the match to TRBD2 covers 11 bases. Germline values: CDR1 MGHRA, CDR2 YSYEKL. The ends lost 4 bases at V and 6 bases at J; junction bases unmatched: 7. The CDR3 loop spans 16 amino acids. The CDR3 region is CASSPQLAGVSGELFF. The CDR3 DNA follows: TGCGCCAGCAGCCCCCAACTAGCGGGAGTTTCCGGGGAGCTGTTTTTT.

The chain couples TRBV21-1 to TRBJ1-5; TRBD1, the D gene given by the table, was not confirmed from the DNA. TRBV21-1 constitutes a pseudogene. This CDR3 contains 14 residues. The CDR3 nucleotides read TGTGCCAGCACAAAGGGGGACAGCAATCAGCCCCAGCATTTT. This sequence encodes CASTKGDSNQPQHF.

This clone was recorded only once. The CDR3 region has the DNA TGTGCCAGTAGTATAAGCGTGAACTATGGCTACACCTTC. Protein product: CASSISVNYGYTF. The chain carries TRBV19 and TRBJ1-2; D unresolved. V lost 2 bases and J lost 2, with 6 bases in between. Germline CDR1 reads LNHDA; CDR2 reads SQIVND (reference sequence). The CDR3 consists of 13 residues.

The CDR3 protein is CASSDTGTPYGYTF. The CDR3 DNA follows: TGTGCCAGCAGTGATACGGGGACACCTTATGGCTACACCTTC. The chain employs TRBV25-1 and TRBJ1-2, with D possibly being TRBD1 (6 bases). In germline, CDR1 is MGHDK, CDR2 SYGVNS. V was clipped by 3 bases and J by 5 bases, with 13 bases between them. This CDR3 has 14 residues.

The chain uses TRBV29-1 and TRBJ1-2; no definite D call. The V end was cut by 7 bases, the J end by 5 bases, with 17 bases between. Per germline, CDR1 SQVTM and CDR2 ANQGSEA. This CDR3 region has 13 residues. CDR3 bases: TGCAGCGCCGACTCAACCCTGCGGTATGGCTACACCTTC. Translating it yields CSADSTLRYGYTF.